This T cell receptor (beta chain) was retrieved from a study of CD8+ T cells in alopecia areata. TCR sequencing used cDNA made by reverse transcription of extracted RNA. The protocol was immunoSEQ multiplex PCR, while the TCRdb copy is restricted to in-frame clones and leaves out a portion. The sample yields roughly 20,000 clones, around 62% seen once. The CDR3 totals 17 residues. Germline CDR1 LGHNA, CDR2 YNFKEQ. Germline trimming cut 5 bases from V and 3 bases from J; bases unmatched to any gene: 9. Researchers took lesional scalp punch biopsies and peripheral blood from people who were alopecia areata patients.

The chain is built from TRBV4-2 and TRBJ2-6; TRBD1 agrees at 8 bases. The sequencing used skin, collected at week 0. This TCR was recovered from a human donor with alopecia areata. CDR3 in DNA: TGTGCCAGCAGCTCTCTCTCACAGGGGGGTGGGGCCAACGTCCTGACTTTC. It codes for CASSSLSQGGGANVLTF.